The present entry profiles one T cell receptor (beta chain) with its context. The sample belongs to a study of T-cell reconstitution after alpha-beta-depleted transplantation in children. V gave up 5 bases and J gave up 3 bases, with 11 bases separating them. The germline CDR1 and CDR2 sequences are DFQATT and SNEGSKA (reference sequence). There are 12 residues in the CDR3. As it was prepared, the TCRbeta library received unique molecular identifiers. MiXCR, run by TCRdb on the PCR reads, gives a single entry per CDR3 protein. The table lists some 500,000 distinct CDR3 sequences, about 31% of them singletons.

The input for sequencing was PBMCs from the stem cell graft donor, taken from the stem cell graft. The source of this sequence is a human donor who donated a stem cell graft to a child with aplastic anemia. J is TRBJ2-7 and V is TRBV20-1, with D perhaps given as TRBD1 or TRBD2 (5 bases each). The CDR3 nucleotides read TGCAGTGCTGACGATGGGGGCTACGAGCAGTACTTC. Protein: CSADDGGYEQYF.